The 13 T cell receptor beta chains given below trace back to one sample, sequenced in a study of blood T cell repertoires in COVID-19 (dated by TCRdb to about 2020). The library was generated by the immunoSEQ multiplex PCR assay. As stored in TCRdb, this immuneACCESS dataset retains in-frame rearrangements with V and J assigned. A fraction of the clones does not appear; measured against another copy, unresolved V genes explain less than half of the discrepancy, and the remainder lacks a known reason. The sample yields some 380,000 clones; roughly 89% were counted once. Roughly 6.8% of the sample comes from the top ten. The sequenced sample was peripheral blood. Receptors were obtained from a man younger than 35 with active or convalescent COVID-19.

J is TRBJ1-2 and V is TRBV28; possible D gene TRBD1, 5 bases. Per the germline V gene, CDR1 is MDHEN and CDR2 is SYDVKM. The CDR3 has 11 amino acids. V was clipped by 8 bases and J by 4 bases, with 8 bases between them. The CDR3 nucleotides are TGTGCCAGCTCCCAGGGCTATGGCTACACCTTC. Encoded protein: CASSQGYGYTF.

V gene TRBV4-2 combines with J gene TRBJ2-3; 8 bases align to TRBD2. Germline V gene lookup returns CDR1 LGHNA and CDR2 YNFKEQ. The CDR3 has 16 amino acids. Trimming cost V 4 bases and J 4 bases; bases outside gene matches: 10. CDR3 nucleotide sequence: TGTGCCAGCAGCCCTAGAAGTAGCGGGGAGCCAGATACGCAGTATTTT. Encoded protein: CASSPRSSGEPDTQYF.

The J gene is TRBJ1-6, the V gene TRBV6-6; tentative D call: TRBD1 (5 bases). The CDR3 sequence is 14 residues long. V lost 6 bases, J lost 10 bases, and 16 bases lay in between. Per germline, CDR1 MNHNY and CDR2 SVGAGI (reference sequence). The CDR3 nucleotides are TGTGCCAGCAGAATAAACCAGGGAGGCTCACCCCTCCACTTT. This sequence encodes CASRINQGGSPLHF.

The CDR3 coding sequence is TGCAGTGCTAGTACCGGGACAGGGAATCAGCCCCAGCATTTT. The encoded protein is CSASTGTGNQPQHF. V gene TRBV20-1 combines with J gene TRBJ1-5; 9 bases fit TRBD1. The J segment lost 4 bases and the V segment lost 3 bases, leaving 4 bases of the junction unmatched. CDR1 is DFQATT and CDR2 is SNEGSKA in the germline V gene (reference sequence). This CDR3 comprises 14 residues.

The V call is TRBV4-3, the J call TRBJ2-2, with D possibly TRBD2 on 6 matching bases. The CDR3 spans 16 residues. Germline values: CDR1 LGHNA, CDR2 YSLEER. Trimming removed 4 bases from V and 5 bases from J, with 17 bases in between. The CDR3 DNA reads as TGCGCCAGCAGCCGCAGGGTGACTAGTCGGACCGGGGAGCTGTTTTTT. It translates to CASSRRVTSRTGELFF.

The V call is TRBV21-1, the J call TRBJ2-3; the table's TRBD1 call for D was not verified on the DNA. TRBV21-1 is shown as a pseudogene. The CDR3 has 13 amino acids. CDR3 region: CARPTGDKDTQYF. CDR3 coding DNA: TGTGCCAGACCGACAGGGGATAAAGATACGCAGTATTTT.

The chain has TRBV10-3 and TRBJ1-1; 11 nucleotides agree with TRBD1. Germline-derived CDR1 and CDR2 are ENHRY and SYGVKD. The CDR3 spans 14 residues. J was trimmed by 4 bases and V by 10 bases; bases with no gene match: 8. This CDR3 is CATGQGAEGTEAFF. In nucleotides, the CDR3 is TGTGCCACCGGACAGGGGGCAGAAGGCACTGAAGCTTTCTTT.

The chain couples TRBV15 to TRBJ2-2; D is possibly TRBD2 (5 bases). Germline V CDR1 and CDR2: LNHNV, YYDKDF (reference sequence). The CDR3 sequence is 14 residues long. Trimming removed 0 bases at V and 6 bases at J, with 8 bases between. CDR3: CATSRDNGAGELFF. The CDR3 region has the DNA TGTGCCACCAGCAGAGATAACGGGGCCGGGGAGCTGTTTTTT.

J is TRBJ1-5 and V is TRBV19, with no clear D. Trimming took 5 bases from V and 5 from J, leaving 19 bases between them. The germline CDR1 and CDR2 sequences are LNHDA and SQIVND (reference sequence). This CDR3 region has 16 residues. Written as DNA, the CDR3 is TGTGCCAGTAGTCCCTGGGAGTCAGGTCCCCATCAGCCCCAGCATTTT. It encodes CASSPWESGPHQPQHF.

The chain employs TRBV6-5 and TRBJ1-1, with D unresolved. This CDR3 is built from 16 residues. The germline V and J ends were trimmed by 0 bases and 0 bases, with 11 bases remaining between them. The germline CDR1 and CDR2 sequences are MNHEY and SVGAGI. The DNA for the CDR3 is TGTGCCAGCAGTTACTCGACGGGTACCCTGAACACTGAAGCTTTCTTT. This codes for CASSYSTGTLNTEAFF.

The chain couples TRBV7-3 to TRBJ1-1; D perhaps matches TRBD1 (5 bases). Germline CDR1 and CDR2: SGHTA and FQGTGA. This CDR3 is 15 amino acids long. V dropped 0 bases and J dropped 1 base, with 9 bases sitting between them. This CDR3 reads CASSLTGGWNTEAFF. DNA of the CDR3: TGTGCCAGCAGCTTAACGGGGGGTTGGAACACTGAAGCTTTCTTT.

The chain recombines TRBV7-2 with TRBJ1-2; TRBD1 might be the D (5 bases). The germline CDR1 and CDR2 sequences are SGHTA and FQGNSA. This CDR3 is built from 14 residues. The ends were cut back, 4 bases at V and 1 base at J, with 10 bases in the middle. The CDR3 reads CASSSHRSNYGYTF. CDR3 in DNA: TGTGCCAGCAGCTCCCACAGGAGTAACTATGGCTACACCTTC. Complete variable domain (other parts from reference TRBV7-2 and TRBJ1-2): GAGVSQSPSNKVTEKGKDVELRCDPISGHTALYWYRQSLGQGLEFLIYFQGNSAPDKSGLPSDRFSAERTGGSVSTLTIQRTQQEDSAVYLCASSSHRSNYGYTFGSGTRLTVV.

The V gene is TRBV2, the J gene TRBJ1-4, with D unclear. This CDR3 is 14 amino acids long. The V end lost 6 bases, the J end lost 5 bases, and 13 bases lay between the germline ends. Germline CDR1 reads SNHLY; CDR2 reads FYNNEI. The CDR3 spells CASSKNSGNEKLFF. The CDR3, as DNA: TGTGCCAGCAGCAAGAACAGTGGGAATGAAAAACTGTTTTTT.